This TCR beta chain is drawn from a study of identical twins. Via MiXCR, TCRdb re-called the 5' RACE reads, giving one row per CDR3 protein. The sample consists of 450,000 or so distinct CDR3 sequences, 24% of them appearing once. This clonotype has more than one count but fewer than ten. Germline values: CDR1 LGHNA, CDR2 YNFKEQ. CDR3 size: 16 residues. V was trimmed by 4 bases and J by 3 bases, leaving 19 bases between them. These data also formed part of another study, on T cells expressing NK-cell markers.

This TCR derives from a woman between 18 and 29 years old in good health. Sequencing was performed on CD4+ T cells sorted from blood. This sequence joins TRBV4-2 and TRBJ2-7; a possible D gene is TRBD2 (6 bases). The CDR3 region is CASSRGTGVRDYEQYF. CDR3 in DNA: TGTGCCAGCAGCCGTGGGACTGGAGTTCGAGACTACGAGCAGTACTTC.